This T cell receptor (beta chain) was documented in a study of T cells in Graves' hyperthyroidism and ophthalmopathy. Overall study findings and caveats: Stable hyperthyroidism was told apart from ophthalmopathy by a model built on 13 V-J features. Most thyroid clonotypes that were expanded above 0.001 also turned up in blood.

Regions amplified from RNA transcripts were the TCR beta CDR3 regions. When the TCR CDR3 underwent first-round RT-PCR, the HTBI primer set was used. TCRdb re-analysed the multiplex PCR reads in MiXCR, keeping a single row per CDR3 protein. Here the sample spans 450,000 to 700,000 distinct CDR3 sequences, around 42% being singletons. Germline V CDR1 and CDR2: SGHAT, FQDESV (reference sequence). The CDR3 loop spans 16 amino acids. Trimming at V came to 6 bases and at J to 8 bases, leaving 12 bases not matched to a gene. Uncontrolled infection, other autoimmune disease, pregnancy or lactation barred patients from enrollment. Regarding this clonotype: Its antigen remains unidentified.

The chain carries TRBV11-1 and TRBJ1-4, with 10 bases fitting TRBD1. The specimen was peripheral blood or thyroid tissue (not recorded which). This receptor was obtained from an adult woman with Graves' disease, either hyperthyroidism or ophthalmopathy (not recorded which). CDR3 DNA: TGTGCCAGCAGTAAGGGGCTGGGACAGGGGAGCGAAAAACTGTTTTTT. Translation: CASSKGLGQGSEKLFF.